The entry below gives a single TCR beta chain sequence along with its context. Its antigen is as yet unknown. Profiled with immunoSEQ multiplex PCR; TCRdb holds only in-frame clones, not every one. Of roughly 180,000 clones detected, approximately 94% appear once; the ten largest clones hold roughly 9.2%. These data come from a study of T cell responses to AZD1222 COVID-19 vaccine. Whole-study results and caveats: Donors skewed white British and female; clonal diversity was possibly underestimated. Recipients of AZD1222 seropositive at baseline numbered only 5 to 7.

V lost 4 bases to trimming and J lost 4 bases, with 17 bases between them. This CDR3 spans 15 amino acids. Germline-derived CDR1 and CDR2 are MNHEY and SVGAGI. The sequences come from peripheral blood, collected on day 0 of AZD1222 vaccination. The TCR originated in an adult in good health. The V gene is TRBV6-5, the J gene TRBJ2-7; D possibly uses TRBD1 or TRBD2 (5 bases each). The CDR3 DNA is TGTGCCAGCAGTTGGCAGGGAGTTTGGGCTTACGAGCAGTACTTC. It is translated as CASSWQGVWAYEQYF.